Included here is one T cell receptor (beta chain) sequence, with context. The germline gives CDR1 SGHNT, CDR2 YENEEA. This CDR3 region has 14 residues. The V gene end was trimmed by 6 bases and the J gene end by 7 bases; junction bases not matched to a gene: 9. The sample belongs to a study of blood T cell repertoires in COVID-19. Background on the study: The origin of the acute and convalescent COVID-19 samples was the United States, Italy and Spain.

Some clones are missing from TCRdb's copy, which holds only in-frame ones; the method was immunoSEQ multiplex PCR. The data hold more than 300,000 clones, with more than 75% observed a single time. The source of this sequence is a woman aged 18-29 years who had recovered from COVID-19. The specimen was peripheral blood. The chain combines TRBV11-3 with TRBJ2-1; 7 nucleotides line up with TRBD2. CDR3 in amino acids: CASRRTSSKNEQFF. The CDR3 DNA is TGTGCCAGCAGACGGACTAGTTCGAAAAATGAGCAGTTCTTC.